The 24 T cell receptor beta chains reported below all come from one sample, sequenced in a study of blood T cells in healthy people across ages. Primers used in a second PCR of about 6 to 11 cycles were a sample-barcoded 5' primer and a J-beta primer mix. TCRdb reprocessed the 5' RACE reads with MiXCR, giving one entry per CDR3 protein. The sample gives over 600,000 distinct CDR3 sequences, 40% to 45% of which show up once; 30% is in the top ten. What was sequenced was blood. Source of these receptors: a man aged 80 or over in good health.

This chain links TRBV21-1 with TRBJ2-5; the table's D call, TRBD1, has no DNA check behind it. TRBV21-1 counts as a pseudogene. This CDR3 contains 15 residues. The CDR3 nucleotides are TGTGCCAGCGGGGACCTTAGAGGGTACAAGGAGACCCAGTACTTC. Amino acids: CASGDLRGYKETQYF.

In its sample, this clonotype was seen a few times. This chain connects TRBV7-3 to TRBJ2-1; 12 bases are shared with TRBD2. Trimming cost V 5 bases and J 4 bases; bases outside gene matches: 6. Germline values: CDR1 SGHTA, CDR2 FQGTGA. The CDR3 covers 16 residues. DNA for the CDR3: TGTGCCAGCAGCCCGGGGACTAGCGGGTGGTACAATGAGCAGTTCTTC. This translates into CASSPGTSGWYNEQFF. The complete variable domain, with remaining parts taken from reference TRBV7-3 and TRBJ2-1, reads GAGVSQTPSNKVTEKGKYVELRCDPISGHTALYWYRQSLGQGPEFLIYFQGTGAADDSGLPNDRFFAVRPEGSVSTLKIQRTERGDSAVYLCASSPGTSGWYNEQFFGPGTRLTVL.

The V call is TRBV15, the J call TRBJ1-1; D is ambiguous. Germline V lookup: CDR1 LNHNV, CDR2 YYDKDF (reference sequence). V gave up 4 bases and J gave up 1 base, with 10 bases separating them. This CDR3 comprises 14 residues. CDR3 bases: TGTGCCACCAGCACCCGGGAGACGAACACTGAAGCTTTCTTT. Translation gives CATSTRETNTEAFF.

In its sample, this clonotype was seen a few times. The CDR3 sequence: CASSPGQFRETQYF. The CDR3 DNA reads as TGTGCCAGCAGCCCGGGACAGTTTAGGGAGACCCAGTACTTC. V usage is TRBV28 and J usage is TRBJ2-5, with 7 positions matching TRBD1. This CDR3 contains 14 residues. The germline gives CDR1 MDHEN, CDR2 SYDVKM. With 6 bases clipped from V and 5 bases from J, the junction kept 9 bases outside the gene matches. Variable domain in full (rest from reference TRBV28 and TRBJ2-5): DVKVTQSSRYLVKRTGEKVFLECVQDMDHENMFWYRQDPGLGLRLIYFSYDVKMKEKGDIPEGYSVSREKKERFSLILESASTNQTSMYLCASSPGQFRETQYFGPGTRLLVL.

The chain links TRBV7-3 to TRBJ2-5; 8 bases are shared with TRBD1. Per the germline V gene, CDR1 is SGHTA and CDR2 is FQGTGA. The CDR3 totals 16 residues. V dropped 5 bases and J dropped 2; count of bases not matched to a gene: 10. The CDR3 protein is CASSLGQGTVQETQYF. The CDR3 DNA follows: TGTGCCAGCAGCCTAGGACAGGGTACTGTTCAAGAGACCCAGTACTTC.

The chain couples TRBV6-5 to TRBJ1-4, with no clear D. The germline V gene encodes CDR1 MNHEY and CDR2 SVGAGI. This CDR3 comprises 15 residues. V lost 0 bases to trimming and J lost 8 bases, with 13 bases between them. The DNA of the CDR3 is TGTGCCAGCAGTTACTCGACTCGGAGTAAGGAAAAACTGTTTTTT. Its protein product is CASSYSTRSKEKLFF.

V is TRBV9 and J is TRBJ2-3; D perhaps matches TRBD2 (7 bases). CDR3 size: 15 residues. Trimming took 5 bases from V and 1 from J, leaving 14 bases between them. CDR1 is SGDLS, CDR2 YYNGEE, per germline. The CDR3: CASRRGGLGTDTQYF. DNA of the CDR3: TGTGCCAGCAGGAGGGGGGGCTTAGGCACAGATACGCAGTATTTT. Supplemented by reference TRBV9 and TRBJ2-3, the full variable domain reads DSGVTQTPKHLITATGQRVTLRCSPRSGDLSVYWYQQSLDQGLQFLIQYYNGEERAKGNILERFSAQQFPDLHSELNLSSLELGDSALYFCASRRGGLGTDTQYFGPGTRLTVL.

This clonotype has only a few counts. V gene TRBV6-1 combines with J gene TRBJ2-3; 9 bases are shared with TRBD2. This CDR3 spans 15 amino acids. V lost 1 base to trimming and J lost 6 bases; unmatched junction nucleotides: 5. Germline assignment: CDR1 MNHNS and CDR2 SASEGT. The DNA of the CDR3 is TGTGCCAGCAGTGAAGTGCGGGGGGGAGAGGATACGCAGTATTTT. This encodes CASSEVRGGEDTQYF.

To note about this clonotype: A read error may explain this, as a much larger clone is one base away. The V call is TRBV20-1, the J call TRBJ1-5; D might be TRBD1 (6 bases). This CDR3 has 14 residues. Germline V CDR1 and CDR2: DFQATT, SNEGSKA (reference sequence). The V and J ends lost 0 bases and 9 bases respectively, with 15 bases between them. CDR3 protein: CSARDEQGGRPQHF. CDR3 sequence (DNA): TGCAGTGCTAGAGATGAACAGGGCGGTCGGCCCCAGCATTTT.

V and J are TRBV25-1 and TRBJ1-6; unclear D gene. This CDR3 comprises 12 residues. Trimming pared 7 bases from V and 7 bases from J, leaving 8 bases between. Germline V lookup: CDR1 MGHDK, CDR2 SYGVNS. Written as DNA, the CDR3 is TGTGCCAGCAAGAATAGCAATTCACCCCTCCACTTT. Its translation is CASKNSNSPLHF.

The chain combines TRBV2 with TRBJ1-2, with 9 bases identical to TRBD1. Germline V gene lookup returns CDR1 SNHLY and CDR2 FYNNEI. With V trimmed by 4 bases and J by 3 bases, 3 bases remained unmatched. CDR3 length equals 14 residues. The CDR3 sequence is CASSGGDRDYGYTF. The CDR3 nucleotides read TGTGCCAGCAGTGGCGGGGACAGGGACTATGGCTACACCTTC. Full variable domain (rest looked up from reference TRBV2 and TRBJ1-2): EPEVTQTPSHQVTQMGQEVILRCVPISNHLYFYWYRQILGQKVEFLVSFYNNEISEKSEIFDDQFSVERPDGSNFTLKIRSTKLEDSAMYFCASSGGDRDYGYTFGSGTRLTVV.

This clonotype has more than one count but fewer than ten. This rearrangement joins TRBV7-2 to TRBJ2-5; a weak D match, TRBD2 (6 bases). Germline-derived CDR1 and CDR2 are SGHTA and FQGNSA. The germline V and J ends were trimmed by 5 bases and 5 bases, with 18 bases remaining between them. The CDR3 runs to 15 residues. CDR3 DNA sequence: TGTGCCAGCAGCCCACCGGGCGGGGTTGAGGAGACCCAGTACTTC. This translates into CASSPPGGVEETQYF.

The genes are TRBV11-2 and TRBJ1-2, with 10 bases fitting TRBD1. V shed 5 bases and J 1 base; nucleotides not matched to a gene: 10. Germline CDR1 and CDR2: SGHAT and FQNNGV. The CDR3 is 17 amino acids. As DNA, the CDR3 is TGTGCCAGCAGCCCAGGGACAGGGGAGGATTATAACTATGGCTACACCTTC. Amino acids: CASSPGTGEDYNYGYTF.

This chain links TRBV6-4 with TRBJ2-1; TRBD2 aligns across 7 bases. CDR3 size: 14 residues. Unmatched junction bases numbered 6, after V lost 3 bases and J lost 7 bases. Germline V gene data show CDR1 as MRHNA and CDR2 as SNTAGT. DNA of the CDR3: TGTGCCAGCAGTGAAGCCGGGGGGAAGAATGAGCAGTTCTTC. Translated: CASSEAGGKNEQFF.

There are a few counts of this clonotype. V usage is TRBV7-9 and J usage is TRBJ1-1; a weak D match, TRBD1 (5 bases). CDR3 length: 16 amino acids. V gave up 5 bases and J gave up 1 base, with 17 bases separating them. Germline lookup yields CDR1 SEHNR and CDR2 FQNEAQ (reference sequence). The CDR3 here is CASSRRQGQGNTEAFF. The CDR3 DNA sequence: TGTGCCAGCAGCCGCAGGCAGGGCCAGGGGAACACTGAAGCTTTCTTT.

V and J are TRBV28 and TRBJ2-5, with TRBD2 matching 12 bases. The CDR3 has 15 residues. V was pared by 4 bases and J by 3 bases, with 3 bases of the junction left unmatched. In germline, CDR1 is MDHEN, CDR2 SYDVKM. CDR3 DNA: TGTGCCAGCAGTTGGGCTAGCGGGGGGGAAGAGACCCAGTACTTC. It encodes CASSWASGGEETQYF.

This clonotype was seen just once. The rearrangement uses TRBV24-1 and TRBJ1-1; D remains unclear. From germline, CDR1 is KGHDR and CDR2 SFDVKD. The CDR3 spans 12 residues. With 5 bases removed from V and 7 bases from J, the gap between germline ends came to 10 bases. CDR3 amino acids: CATSARGGEAFF. CDR3 in DNA: TGTGCCACCAGTGCCCGGGGAGGTGAAGCTTTCTTT.

The chain combines TRBV27 with TRBJ2-5; 9 nucleotides agree with TRBD2. The ends lost 3 bases at V and 5 bases at J; junction bases unmatched: 7. Per germline, CDR1 MNHEY and CDR2 SMNVEV (reference sequence). The CDR3 totals 15 residues. CDR3 DNA: TGTGCCAGCAGTTTTGTAGCGGGAGTTACTGAGACCCAGTACTTC. It codes for CASSFVAGVTETQYF.

The CDR3 loop is CASSRTVIYGYTF. CDR3 DNA: TGTGCCAGCAGTAGGACAGTCATTTATGGCTACACCTTC. The chain links TRBV2 to TRBJ1-2; maybe TRBD1 (6 bases). The germline V and J ends were trimmed by 5 bases and 5 bases, with 12 bases remaining between them. From germline, CDR1 is SNHLY and CDR2 FYNNEI. The CDR3 is made up of 13 amino acids.

This chain connects TRBV5-1 to TRBJ2-2, with 10 bases that match TRBD2. Per germline, CDR1 SGHRS and CDR2 YFSETQ. Losses at the gene ends were 0 bases for V and 7 bases for J; bases not matched to a gene: 9. This CDR3 spans 17 amino acids. The CDR3 loop is CASSLEPSGSTGGELFF. CDR3 DNA: TGCGCCAGCAGCTTGGAGCCTAGCGGGAGTACTGGCGGGGAGCTGTTTTTT.

This clonotype was counted many times. A single base separates this from a much larger clone, so it may be a read error. This rearrangement joins TRBV12-3 or TRBV12-4 to TRBJ2-7; TRBD1 matches 8 bases. J lost 4 bases, V lost 5 bases, and 7 bases had no gene match. There are 14 residues in the CDR3. CDR3 coding DNA: TGTGCCAGCAGTGATTACAGGGGGTCTTACGAGCAGTACTTC. It is translated as CASSDYRGSYEQYF.

This clonotype has more than one count but fewer than ten. A much larger clone is a single base away; this may be a read error. CDR3 amino acids: CATSSRQTRRNNEQYF. CDR3 bases: TGTGCCACCAGTTCCCGCCAGACTCGCAGAAACAATGAGCAGTACTTC. V usage is TRBV24-1 and J usage is TRBJ2-1; D remains unclear. Gene TRBJ2-7 matches the end of the DNA better, so the J call may be wrong. This CDR3 contains 16 residues. Looked up from germline, CDR1 is KGHDR and CDR2 is SFDVKD.

The J gene is TRBJ2-3, the V gene TRBV30; TRBD2 matches 7 bases. In germline, CDR1 is GTSNPN, CDR2 SVGIG (reference sequence). This CDR3 contains 17 residues. J lost 3 bases, V lost 5 bases, and 17 bases had no gene match. This chain's CDR3 is CAWAPGSRGVGTDTQYF. CDR3 bases: TGTGCCTGGGCCCCCGGGAGTCGGGGGGTCGGTACAGATACGCAGTATTTT.

The J gene is TRBJ1-2, the V gene TRBV19; D might be TRBD1 (6 bases). The CDR3 contains 15 residues. The germline V and J ends were trimmed by 7 bases and 4 bases, with 19 bases remaining between them. Germline assignment: CDR1 LNHDA and CDR2 SQIVND (reference sequence). The CDR3 DNA reads TGTGCCAGTACCAACGCGGACAGTGGAGCCTATGGCTACACCTTC. As protein: CASTNADSGAYGYTF.